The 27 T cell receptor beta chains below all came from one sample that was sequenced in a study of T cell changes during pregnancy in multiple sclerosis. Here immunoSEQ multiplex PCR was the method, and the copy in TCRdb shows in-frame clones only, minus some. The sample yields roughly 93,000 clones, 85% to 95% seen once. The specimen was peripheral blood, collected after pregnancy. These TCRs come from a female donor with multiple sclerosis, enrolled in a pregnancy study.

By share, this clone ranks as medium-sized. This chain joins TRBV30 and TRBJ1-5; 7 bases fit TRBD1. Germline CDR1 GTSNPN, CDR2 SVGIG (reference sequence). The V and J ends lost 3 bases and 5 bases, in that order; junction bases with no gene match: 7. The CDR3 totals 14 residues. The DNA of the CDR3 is TGTGCCTGGAGCGGGGACAGAGAGTATCAGCCCCAGCATTTT. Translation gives CAWSGDREYQPQHF.

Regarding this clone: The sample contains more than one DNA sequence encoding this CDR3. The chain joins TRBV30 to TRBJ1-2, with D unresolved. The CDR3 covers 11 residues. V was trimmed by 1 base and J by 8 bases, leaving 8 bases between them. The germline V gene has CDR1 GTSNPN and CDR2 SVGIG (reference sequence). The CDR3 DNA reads TGTGCCTGGAGTGGGGGAGCGGGCTACACCTTC. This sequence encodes CAWSGGAGYTF.

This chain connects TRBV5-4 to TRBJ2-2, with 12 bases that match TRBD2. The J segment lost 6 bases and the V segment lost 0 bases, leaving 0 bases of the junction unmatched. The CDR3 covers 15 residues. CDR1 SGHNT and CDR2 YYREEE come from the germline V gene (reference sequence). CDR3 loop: CASSLGLAGAGELFF. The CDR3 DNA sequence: TGTGCCAGCAGCTTGGGACTAGCGGGAGCCGGGGAGCTGTTTTTT. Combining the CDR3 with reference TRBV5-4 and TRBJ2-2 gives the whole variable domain ETGVTQSPTHLIKTRGQQVTLRCSSQSGHNTVSWYQQALGQGPQFIFQYYREEENGRGNFPPRFSGLQFPNYSSELNVNALELDDSALYLCASSLGLAGAGELFFGEGSRLTVL.

This CDR3 reads CASSLAIDTTSNQPQHF. The CDR3, as DNA: TGTGCCAGCAGCTTAGCGATCGACACGACCAGCAATCAGCCCCAGCATTTT. The chain couples TRBV7-9 to TRBJ1-5; D gene uncertain. The germline gives CDR1 SEHNR, CDR2 FQNEAQ (reference sequence). The CDR3 is made up of 17 amino acids. The germline V and J ends were trimmed by 0 bases and 1 base, with 13 bases remaining between them.

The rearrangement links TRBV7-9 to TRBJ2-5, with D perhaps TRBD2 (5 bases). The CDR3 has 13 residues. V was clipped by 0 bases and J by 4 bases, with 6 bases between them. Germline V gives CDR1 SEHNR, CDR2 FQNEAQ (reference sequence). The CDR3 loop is CASSLAGRETQYF. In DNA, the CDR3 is TGTGCCAGCAGCTTAGCAGGGAGAGAGACCCAGTACTTC.

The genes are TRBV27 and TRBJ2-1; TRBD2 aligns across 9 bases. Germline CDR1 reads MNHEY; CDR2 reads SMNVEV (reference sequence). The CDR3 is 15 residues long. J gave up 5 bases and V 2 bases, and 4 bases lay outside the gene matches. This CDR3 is CASSLRTSANNEQFF. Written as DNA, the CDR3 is TGTGCCAGCAGTTTACGGACTAGCGCGAACAATGAGCAGTTCTTC.

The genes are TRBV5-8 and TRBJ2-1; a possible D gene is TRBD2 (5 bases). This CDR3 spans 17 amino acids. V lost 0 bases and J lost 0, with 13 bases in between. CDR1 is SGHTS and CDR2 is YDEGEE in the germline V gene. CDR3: CASSLEGASTSYNEQFF. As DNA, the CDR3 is TGTGCCAGCAGCTTGGAGGGAGCTAGTACCTCCTACAATGAGCAGTTCTTC.

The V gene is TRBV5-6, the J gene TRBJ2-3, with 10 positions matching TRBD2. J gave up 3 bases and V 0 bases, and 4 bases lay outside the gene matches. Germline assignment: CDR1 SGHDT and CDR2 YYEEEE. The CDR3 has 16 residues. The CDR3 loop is CASSLVLAGDTDTQYF. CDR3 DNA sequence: TGTGCCAGCAGCTTGGTGCTAGCGGGAGATACAGATACGCAGTATTTT.

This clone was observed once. The CDR3 nucleotides are TGTGCCTGGAGTGTACTGACAGCAAAACAGCCCCAGCATTTT. Amino acids: CAWSVLTAKQPQHF. The chain has TRBV30 and TRBJ1-5; D possibly corresponds to TRBD1 (5 bases). Trimming cost V 0 bases and J 7 bases, with 13 bases left between them. This CDR3 comprises 14 residues. CDR1 GTSNPN and CDR2 SVGIG come from the germline V gene (reference sequence).

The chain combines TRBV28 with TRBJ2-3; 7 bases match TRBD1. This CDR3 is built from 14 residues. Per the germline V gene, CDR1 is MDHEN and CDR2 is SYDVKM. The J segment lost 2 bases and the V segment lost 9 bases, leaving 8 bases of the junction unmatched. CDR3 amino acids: CASSGTENTDTQYF. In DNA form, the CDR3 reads TGTGCCAGTTCCGGGACAGAAAACACAGATACGCAGTATTTT.

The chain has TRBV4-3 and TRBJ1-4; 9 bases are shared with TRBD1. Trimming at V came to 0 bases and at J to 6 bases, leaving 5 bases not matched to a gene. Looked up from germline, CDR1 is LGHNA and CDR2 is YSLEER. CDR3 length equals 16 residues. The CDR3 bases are TGCGCCAGCAGCCAAGATCAAAGGGACAGGGATGAAAAACTGTTTTTT. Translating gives CASSQDQRDRDEKLFF.

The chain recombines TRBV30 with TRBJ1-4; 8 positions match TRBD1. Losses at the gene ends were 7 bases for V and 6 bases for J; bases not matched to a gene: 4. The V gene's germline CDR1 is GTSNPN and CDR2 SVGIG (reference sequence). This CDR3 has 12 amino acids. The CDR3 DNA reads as TGTGCCTCAGGGGGCGCTTATGAAAAACTGTTTTTT. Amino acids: CASGGAYEKLFF.

CDR3 protein: CASRSLAGALGEQYF. The DNA for the CDR3 is TGTGCCAGCAGGTCGCTAGCGGGGGCCCTGGGCGAGCAGTACTTC. V usage is TRBV6-5 and J usage is TRBJ2-7; the match to TRBD2 covers 10 bases. Germline lookup yields CDR1 MNHEY and CDR2 SVGAGI. Trimming cost V 6 bases and J 6 bases; bases outside gene matches: 11. The CDR3 is 15 amino acids.

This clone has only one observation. The CDR3 DNA reads TGCGCCAGCAGCTTGGCTAGCGGGGCCGGCACAGATACGCAGTATTTT. As protein: CASSLASGAGTDTQYF. V usage is TRBV5-1 and J usage is TRBJ2-3; 9 nucleotides line up with TRBD2. The germline CDR1 and CDR2 sequences are SGHRS and YFSETQ. V gave up 0 bases and J gave up 1 base; unmatched junction bases: 3. This CDR3 is 16 amino acids long.

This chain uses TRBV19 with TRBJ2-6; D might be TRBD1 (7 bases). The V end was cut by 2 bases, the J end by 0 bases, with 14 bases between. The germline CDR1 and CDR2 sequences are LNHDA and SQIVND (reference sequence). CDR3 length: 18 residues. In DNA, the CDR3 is TGTGCCAGTAGTATAATTGGAGGGGGCGGCTCTGGGGCCAACGTCCTGACTTTC. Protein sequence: CASSIIGGGGSGANVLTF.

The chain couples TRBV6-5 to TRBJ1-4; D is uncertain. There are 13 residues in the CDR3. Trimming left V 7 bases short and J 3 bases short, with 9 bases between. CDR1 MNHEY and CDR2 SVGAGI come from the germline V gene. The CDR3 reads CASKPTANEKLFF. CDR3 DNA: TGTGCCAGCAAGCCTACAGCTAATGAAAAACTGTTTTTT.

CDR3 sequence reads: CASSLGTVRLGTEAFF. The CDR3 coding sequence is TGTGCCAGCAGCCTAGGGACAGTCCGGCTCGGCACTGAAGCTTTCTTT. The chain carries TRBV7-9 and TRBJ1-1; 7 nucleotides align to TRBD1. J lost 4 bases, V lost 5 bases, and 13 bases had no gene match. This CDR3 region has 16 residues. The germline V gene has CDR1 SEHNR and CDR2 FQNEAQ (reference sequence).

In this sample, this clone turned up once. CDR3 loop: CASSPGLAGGREQYF. The CDR3 DNA follows: TGTGCCAGCAGTCCCGGACTAGCGGGGGGGAGGGAGCAGTACTTC. The rearrangement uses TRBV2 and TRBJ2-7, with 15 bases identical to TRBD2. This CDR3 spans 15 amino acids. The V segment lost 5 bases and the J segment 7 bases; nucleotides outside the gene matches: 6. The germline V gene has CDR1 SNHLY and CDR2 FYNNEI.

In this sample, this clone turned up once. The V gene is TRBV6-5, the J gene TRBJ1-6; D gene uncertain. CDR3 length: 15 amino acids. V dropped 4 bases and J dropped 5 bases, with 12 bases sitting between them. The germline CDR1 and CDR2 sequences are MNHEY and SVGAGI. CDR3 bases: TGTGCCAGCAGTTTGTGGAGTCCTAATAATTCACCCCTCCACTTT. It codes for CASSLWSPNNSPLHF.

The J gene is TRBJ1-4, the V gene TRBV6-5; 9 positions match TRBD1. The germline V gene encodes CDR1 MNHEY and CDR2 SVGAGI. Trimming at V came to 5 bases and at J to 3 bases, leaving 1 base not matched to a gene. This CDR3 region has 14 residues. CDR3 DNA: TGTGCCAGCAGTGACAGGGGGGCTAATGAAAAACTGTTTTTT. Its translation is CASSDRGANEKLFF.

In nucleotides, the CDR3 is TGCAGCGTTGAAGATATTTCCCCGTCCTATGGCTACACCTTC. Protein sequence: CSVEDISPSYGYTF. V and J are TRBV29-1 and TRBJ1-2; D unclear. The V end was cut by 0 bases, the J end by 4 bases, with 12 bases between. The V gene's germline CDR1 is SQVTM and CDR2 ANQGSEA. The CDR3 consists of 14 residues.

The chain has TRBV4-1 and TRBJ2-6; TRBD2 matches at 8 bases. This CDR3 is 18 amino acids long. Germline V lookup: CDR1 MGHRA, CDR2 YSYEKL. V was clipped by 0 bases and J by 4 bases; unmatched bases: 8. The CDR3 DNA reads TGCGCCAGCAGCCAAGAAAGAGCGGGAGTAGGAGGGGCCAACGTCCTGACTTTC. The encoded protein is CASSQERAGVGGANVLTF.

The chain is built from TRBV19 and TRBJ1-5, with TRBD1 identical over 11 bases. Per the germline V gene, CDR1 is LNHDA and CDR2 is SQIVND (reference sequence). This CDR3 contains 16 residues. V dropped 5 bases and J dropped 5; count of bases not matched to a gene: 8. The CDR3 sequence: CASSPSPGQGDQPQHF. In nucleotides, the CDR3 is TGTGCCAGTAGTCCGAGTCCGGGACAGGGGGATCAGCCCCAGCATTTT.

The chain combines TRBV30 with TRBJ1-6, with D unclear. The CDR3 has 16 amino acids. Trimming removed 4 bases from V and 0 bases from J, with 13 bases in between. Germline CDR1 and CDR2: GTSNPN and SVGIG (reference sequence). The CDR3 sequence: CAWTKTRGSYNSPLHF. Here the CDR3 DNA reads TGTGCCTGGACAAAGACACGGGGCTCCTATAATTCACCCCTCCACTTT. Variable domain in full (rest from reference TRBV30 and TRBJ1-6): SQTIHQWPATLVQPVGSPLSLECTVEGTSNPNLYWYRQAAGRGLQLLFYSVGIGQISSEVPQNLSASRPQDRQFILSSKKLLLSDSGFYLCAWTKTRGSYNSPLHFGNGTRLTVT.

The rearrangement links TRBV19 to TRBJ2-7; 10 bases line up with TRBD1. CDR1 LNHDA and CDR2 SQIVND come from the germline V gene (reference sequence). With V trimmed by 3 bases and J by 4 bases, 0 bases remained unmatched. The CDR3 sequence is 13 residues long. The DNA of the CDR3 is TGTGCCAGTAGTATGGGACAGGGGTACGAGCAGTACTTC. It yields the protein CASSMGQGYEQYF. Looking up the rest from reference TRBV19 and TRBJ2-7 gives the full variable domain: DGGITQSPKYLFRKEGQNVTLSCEQNLNHDAMYWYRQDPGQGLRLIYYSQIVNDFQKGDIAEGYSVSREKKESFPLTVTSAQKNPTAFYLCASSMGQGYEQYFGPGTRLTVT.

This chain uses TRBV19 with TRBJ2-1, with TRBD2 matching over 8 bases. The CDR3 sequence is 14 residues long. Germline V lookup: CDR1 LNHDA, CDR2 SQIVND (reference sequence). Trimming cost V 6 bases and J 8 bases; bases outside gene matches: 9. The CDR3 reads CASRGSGMGYEQFF. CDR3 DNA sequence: TGTGCCAGTAGGGGTAGCGGGATGGGCTATGAGCAGTTCTTC.

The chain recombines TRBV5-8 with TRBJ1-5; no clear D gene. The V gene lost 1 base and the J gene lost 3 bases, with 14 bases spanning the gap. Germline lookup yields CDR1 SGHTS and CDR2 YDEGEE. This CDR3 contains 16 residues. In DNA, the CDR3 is TGTGCCAGCAGCTTGAACAGCTTTAGTTTCAATCAGCCCCAGCATTTT. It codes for CASSLNSFSFNQPQHF.